The entry that follows covers one T cell receptor beta chain sequence. Its antigen is still unknown. The source of the sample is a study of OX40 agonist ivuxolimab in advanced cancers. Study-wide points: Mean expanded clone counts were higher in CD8+ than CD4+ T cells. The authors did not determine the antigen specificity of the expanded peripheral T cells.

Trimming cost V 3 bases and J 0 bases, with 3 bases left between them. This CDR3 spans 13 amino acids. Germline assignment: CDR1 LNHDA and CDR2 SQIVND (reference sequence). Generated by immunoSEQ multiplex PCR, the TCRdb table keeps only in-frame clones and is missing some. There are about 27,000 clones in the sample; 65% to 90% occur only once, and roughly 50% lies in the top ten. The sequences come from CD4+ or CD8+ T cells sorted from blood, collected in a trial of the OX40 agonist ivuxolimab. The rearrangement uses TRBV19 and TRBJ2-1; D uncertain. The receptor comes from an adult with an advanced solid tumor such as melanoma, head and neck, liver or kidney cancer. The CDR3 coding sequence is TGTGCCAGTAGTATGAGCTCCTACAATGAGCAGTTCTTC. This translates into CASSMSSYNEQFF.